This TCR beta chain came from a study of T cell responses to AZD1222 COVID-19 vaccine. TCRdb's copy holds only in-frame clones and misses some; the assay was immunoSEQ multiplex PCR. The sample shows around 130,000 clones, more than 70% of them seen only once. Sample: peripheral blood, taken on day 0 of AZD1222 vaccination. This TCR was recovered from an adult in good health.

CDR3 nucleotides: TGTGCCAGTAGTCTGAACAGGGAGACTAATGAAAAACTGTTTTTT. Translated, it gives CASSLNRETNEKLFF. The chain is built from TRBV19 and TRBJ1-4; tentative D call: TRBD1 (6 bases). Germline assignment: CDR1 LNHDA and CDR2 SQIVND (reference sequence). The CDR3 has 15 amino acids. The V end was cut by 5 bases, the J end by 2 bases, with 12 bases between.